This T cell receptor (beta chain) was identified during a study of hypomethylating agent response in myelodysplastic syndrome. At the level of the study: Patients with neither complete response nor hematologic improvement were classed non-responders.

Using immunoSEQ multiplex PCR, the repertoire was profiled, and TCRdb retains in-frame clones only, with some absent. The sample comprises fewer than 3,500 clones, approximately 79% of which are singletons, and roughly 24% rests with the top ten. Trimming cost V 3 bases and J 2 bases, with 16 bases left between them. The CDR3 runs 17 residues. Germline CDR1 is KGHSH and CDR2 is LQKENI. This specimen consisted of bone marrow, obtained before or after starting hypomethylating agent treatment for myelodysplastic syndrome (not recorded which). The chain employs TRBV18 and TRBJ2-2, with D possibly being TRBD1 or TRBD2 (5 bases each). This TCR was sampled from a human donor with myelodysplastic syndrome. This CDR3 is CASSPFSRGPNTGELFF. The CDR3 nucleotides are TGTGCCAGCTCACCTTTTTCGAGGGGTCCTAACACCGGGGAGCTGTTTTTT.